This TCR beta chain stems from a study of blood T cells in healthy people across ages. Study-level results: A strong correlation was seen between TCR beta diversity and naive T cell percentage. Estimated diversity, derived from one million T cells, was regarded as an underestimate.

Using a J-beta primer mix together with a sample-barcoded 5' primer, a second PCR was run for 7 to 11 cycles. Carrying 12 random nucleotides, a template-switch adaptor labeled each individual cDNA molecule. A single record per CDR3 protein comes from TCRdb applying MiXCR to the 5' RACE reads. The sample consists of about 780,000 distinct CDR3 sequences, more than 35% of them appearing once. The CDR3 extends over 11 amino acids. This clonotype occurred a few times. Its target is unknown. The sample comprised blood. V gene TRBV21-1 combines with J gene TRBJ2-5; the table assigns TRBD1, which was not confirmed against the DNA. The better agreement between TRBJ2-7 and the DNA end casts doubt on the J call. TRBV21-1 is listed as a pseudogene. This TCR derives from a man older than 75 in good health. The CDR3 nucleotides are TGTGCCAGCGACAGTAACCACGAGCAGTACTTC. Translation: CASDSNHEQYF.